This passage covers 4 T cell receptor beta chains from one sample sequenced in a study of neurological immune-mediated disorders. Using its own MiXCR run on the 5' RACE reads, TCRdb lists one record per CDR3 protein. Of some 46,000 distinct CDR3 sequences listed, around 10% are singletons. The sample was PBMCs. These receptors all stem from an older man with HTLV-1-associated myelopathy (HAM/TSP).

This clonotype was seen ten or more times. The chain carries TRBV6-2 or TRBV6-3 and TRBJ2-1, with D possibly matching TRBD1 (6 bases). The CDR3 consists of 15 residues. Germline loops: CDR1 MNHEY, CDR2 SVGEGT. Trimming pared 6 bases from V and 8 bases from J, leaving 20 bases between. CDR3 amino acids: CASRLQGSPIDEQFF. The CDR3 nucleotides read TGTGCCAGCAGGCTACAGGGAAGTCCAATCGATGAGCAGTTCTTC.

This clonotype was found many times. V and J are TRBV7-9 and TRBJ2-1; 10 positions match TRBD2. The CDR3 loop spans 16 amino acids. The V gene's germline CDR1 is SEHNR and CDR2 FQNEAQ (reference sequence). V gave up 2 bases and J gave up 8 bases; unmatched junction bases: 9. Written as DNA, the CDR3 is TGTGCCAGCAGCTTAAGGGTTAGCGGGGGGTGGGATGAGCAGTTCTTC. The encoded protein is CASSLRVSGGWDEQFF.

Ten or more counts support this clonotype. The rearrangement joins TRBV7-2 to TRBJ1-5; TRBD1 is a possible D gene (5 bases). Trimming shortened V by 2 bases and J by 7 bases, and 12 bases separated the two germline ends. The CDR3 has 14 amino acids. Germline V CDR1 and CDR2: SGHTA, FQGNSA. CDR3 in amino acids: CASSLSGEGQPQHF. The CDR3 DNA sequence: TGTGCCAGCAGCTTATCGGGGGAAGGACAGCCCCAGCATTTT.

Comments on this clonotype: At one end, the junction sequence differs from germline, possibly due to a read error. The rearrangement links TRBV29-1 to TRBJ2-4; D is perhaps TRBD2 (5 bases). Germline lookup yields CDR1 SQVTM and CDR2 ANQGSEA. This CDR3 region has 17 residues. CDR3 DNA sequence: TGCAGAGTTGAAGATCTTCGGGAAGTGGGAGCCAAAAAGATTCAGTACTTC. Its protein is CRVEDLREVGAKKIQYF.